The 19 T cell receptor beta chains reported below all come from one sample, sequenced in a study of vaccination effects on CD4 cells after COVID-19. Clones were read by immunoSEQ multiplex PCR, and TCRdb kept only the in-frame ones, dropping some. The table has about 50,000 clones, around 74% seen once. These receptors lack a known antigen. Following culture for approximately ten days, CD4+ T cells were isolated. By PCR, the person was confirmed to have had SARS-CoV-2 infection between March and December 2020. Two-dose vaccination with either BNT162b2 or mRNA-1273 was given to the participants. Sequencing was performed on CD4+ T cells from PBMCs cultured without peptide, taken after COVID-19 vaccination. These receptors were obtained from a human donor who had a prior SARS-CoV-2 infection.

The chain combines TRBV27 with TRBJ2-7; TRBD1 agrees at 8 bases. Germline V CDR1 and CDR2: MNHEY, SMNVEV (reference sequence). Trimming cost V 1 base and J 6 bases; bases outside gene matches: 8. This CDR3 is built from 15 residues. CDR3 sequence (DNA): TGTGCCAGCAGTTTATACGGCGGACAGGGTGGCGAGCAGTACTTC. Its translation: CASSLYGGQGGEQYF.

The chain has TRBV10-3 and TRBJ2-3, with D tentatively TRBD1 (6 bases). CDR3 size: 14 residues. V shed 3 bases and J shed 7 bases, with 14 bases lying between them. CDR1 is ENHRY, CDR2 SYGVKD, per germline. In DNA form, the CDR3 reads TGTGCCATCAGTGAAGGGGGACCAATTTATACGCAGTATTTT. Translation: CAISEGGPIYTQYF.

V usage is TRBV11-3 and J usage is TRBJ2-2, with D uncertain. This CDR3 is built from 13 residues. The ends were cut back, 4 bases at V and 4 bases at J, with 7 bases in the middle. Germline lookup yields CDR1 SGHNT and CDR2 YENEEA. This chain's CDR3 is CASSSVGTGELFF. The CDR3 DNA reads TGTGCCAGCAGCTCAGTAGGCACCGGGGAGCTGTTTTTT.

This sequence joins TRBV6-2 or TRBV6-3 and TRBJ1-1, with D uncertain. V was clipped by 3 bases and J by 5 bases, with 7 bases between them. Germline V gives CDR1 MNHEY, CDR2 SVGEGT. This CDR3 has 12 amino acids. The CDR3 coding sequence is TGTGCCAGCAGTTATCCCGTGACTGAAGCTTTCTTT. Protein: CASSYPVTEAFF.

The chain is built from TRBV19 and TRBJ2-2; 14 bases agree with TRBD2. CDR3 length: 16 residues. V was pared by 5 bases and J by 3 bases, with 2 bases of the junction left unmatched. Germline V gives CDR1 LNHDA, CDR2 SQIVND (reference sequence). CDR3 DNA: TGTGCCAGTAGTGAGGGACTAGCGGGAGACACCGGGGAGCTGTTTTTT. This gives the protein CASSEGLAGDTGELFF. Supplemented by reference TRBV19 and TRBJ2-2, the full variable domain reads DGGITQSPKYLFRKEGQNVTLSCEQNLNHDAMYWYRQDPGQGLRLIYYSQIVNDFQKGDIAEGYSVSREKKESFPLTVTSAQKNPTAFYLCASSEGLAGDTGELFFGEGSRLTVL.

The V gene is TRBV10-3, the J gene TRBJ2-7; unclear D gene. The ends were cut back, 8 bases at V and 6 bases at J, with 14 bases in the middle. From germline, CDR1 is ENHRY and CDR2 SYGVKD. The CDR3 consists of 12 residues. The CDR3 protein is CAISQDIGEQYF. CDR3 nucleotides: TGTGCCATCTCCCAGGATATTGGCGAGCAGTACTTC.

This chain joins TRBV4-2 and TRBJ2-5, with D hard to call. The CDR3 has 14 amino acids. From germline, CDR1 is LGHNA and CDR2 YNFKEQ. V lost 0 bases, J lost 1 base, and 6 bases lay in between. As DNA, the CDR3 is TGTGCCAGCAGCCAAGAACTACGCCAAGAGACCCAGTACTTC. The encoded protein is CASSQELRQETQYF.

The gene calls are TRBV7-3 and TRBJ2-3, with D tentatively TRBD2 (5 bases). V lost 1 base and J 0 bases, leaving 8 bases between the germline ends. Germline-derived CDR1 and CDR2 are SGHTA and FQGTGA. This CDR3 contains 15 residues. For the CDR3, the DNA is TGTGCCAGCAGCTTAATCGGGGATAGCACAGATACGCAGTATTTT. Encoded protein: CASSLIGDSTDTQYF.

The chain joins TRBV9 to TRBJ1-1; TRBD1 matches at 8 bases. V was clipped by 0 bases and J by 3 bases; unmatched bases: 16. CDR1 is SGDLS and CDR2 is YYNGEE in the germline V gene. The CDR3 covers 19 residues. This CDR3 is CASSVVWRQGAPLDTEAFF. In nucleotides, the CDR3 is TGTGCCAGCAGCGTAGTCTGGCGGCAGGGGGCTCCGTTAGACACTGAAGCTTTCTTT.

Only one count was recorded for this clone. The gene calls are TRBV6-6 and TRBJ1-3; 7 nucleotides agree with TRBD1. V lost 11 bases and J lost 3; bases outside the gene matches: 7. Germline V lookup: CDR1 MNHNY, CDR2 SVGAGI (reference sequence). The CDR3 has 13 residues. CDR3: CAGGGTVGNTIYF. In DNA, the CDR3 is TGTGCCGGGGGGGGGACAGTTGGAAACACCATATATTTT.

The gene calls are TRBV7-2 and TRBJ2-3; perhaps TRBD2 as D (5 bases). V lost 3 bases and J 0 bases, leaving 7 bases between the germline ends. Germline-derived CDR1 and CDR2 are SGHTA and FQGNSA. The CDR3 has 14 amino acids. CDR3 bases: TGTGCCAGCAGCTTCGGCGGGAGCACAGATACGCAGTATTTT. Amino acids: CASSFGGSTDTQYF.

The chain carries TRBV5-5 and TRBJ1-5; 7 positions match TRBD1. There are 13 residues in the CDR3. Trimming cost V 2 bases and J 4 bases; bases outside gene matches: 0. The germline V gene has CDR1 SGHKS and CDR2 YYEKEE (reference sequence). The CDR3 bases are TGTGCCAGCAGCTTACAGGGGAATCAGCCCCAGCATTTT. This gives the protein CASSLQGNQPQHF.

The genes are TRBV7-9 and TRBJ1-2; a possible D gene is TRBD1 (5 bases). This CDR3 contains 13 residues. Germline V lookup: CDR1 SEHNR, CDR2 FQNEAQ (reference sequence). Trimming took off 5 bases at V and 8 bases at J, with 15 bases between the two ends. The CDR3 DNA sequence: TGTGCCAGCAGCCTTATGACAGATGCAGGCTACACCTTC. The encoded protein is CASSLMTDAGYTF.

The chain links TRBV9 to TRBJ2-5; D is unclear. CDR1 and CDR2 (germline): SGDLS, YYNGEE. V gave up 1 base and J gave up 2 bases, with 9 bases separating them. This CDR3 spans 14 amino acids. This CDR3 reads CASSVMAEQETQYF. Written as DNA, the CDR3 is TGTGCCAGCAGCGTAATGGCAGAACAAGAGACCCAGTACTTC.

The chain links TRBV18 to TRBJ1-4; D gene uncertain. This CDR3 contains 14 residues. V lost 0 bases to trimming and J lost 5 bases, with 7 bases between them. In germline, CDR1 is KGHSH, CDR2 LQKENI. CDR3 sequence (DNA): TGTGCCAGCTCACCACCAGGTTTGAATGAAAAACTGTTTTTT. Its translation is CASSPPGLNEKLFF.

A single count supports this clone. The chain couples TRBV5-1 to TRBJ2-5; D might be TRBD1 or TRBD2, each matching 7 bases. Trimming took 0 bases from V and 7 from J, leaving 16 bases between them. The CDR3 has 15 amino acids. Germline V gene sequence: CDR1 SGHRS, CDR2 YFSETQ. This chain's CDR3 is CASSLVAARGGTQYF. CDR3 DNA: TGCGCCAGCAGCTTGGTAGCGGCCAGGGGGGGGACCCAGTACTTC.

The chain carries TRBV7-9 and TRBJ1-3; D might be TRBD1 (5 bases). This CDR3 contains 17 residues. Germline V gene data show CDR1 as SEHNR and CDR2 as FQNEAQ (reference sequence). Trimming shortened V by 1 base and J by 1 base, and 14 bases separated the two germline ends. CDR3 protein: CASSLGWGVRSGNTIYF. The CDR3 nucleotides are TGTGCCAGCAGCTTAGGATGGGGGGTTCGGTCTGGAAACACCATATATTTT.

This clone was seen only a few times. This chain uses TRBV5-6 with TRBJ1-5; D not certain. Germline V lookup: CDR1 SGHDT, CDR2 YYEEEE. V was pared by 3 bases and J by 7 bases, with 8 bases between. The CDR3 contains 12 residues. CDR3 sequence reads: CASSSPAQPQHF. Here the CDR3 DNA reads TGTGCCAGCAGCTCCCCGGCGCAGCCCCAGCATTTT.

This rearrangement joins TRBV7-2 to TRBJ2-5; D is ambiguous. This CDR3 has 14 residues. V lost 4 bases to trimming and J lost 1 base, with 10 bases between them. Germline loops: CDR1 SGHTA, CDR2 FQGNSA. The CDR3 DNA follows: TGTGCCAGCAGCTCTCGTCCGGGCCAAGAGACCCAGTACTTC. Protein: CASSSRPGQETQYF. The entire variable domain, with the rest obtained from reference TRBV7-2 and TRBJ2-5, is as follows: GAGVSQSPSNKVTEKGKDVELRCDPISGHTALYWYRQSLGQGLEFLIYFQGNSAPDKSGLPSDRFSAERTGGSVSTLTIQRTQQEDSAVYLCASSSRPGQETQYFGPGTRLLVL.